The rows below give T cell receptor beta chains drawn from one sample of a study of response to subunit inactivated influenza vaccine. MiXCR, applied by TCRdb to the RT-PCR reads, yields one record per CDR3 protein. The data hold over 650,000 distinct CDR3 sequences, with around 20% observed a single time. This specimen consisted of PBMCs from blood, obtained roughly 5 days after vaccination. The receptors shown here come from a man over 45 who received an inactivated influenza vaccine. Both conserved end residues are part of each CDR3. Fields, in order: clone size, J gene, D gene, V gene, CDR3 protein, CDR3 DNA. The D gene is left open where the match is weak. For some rows the clone size is stated as once, few or many, or as a class when expanded; others skip it.

>few|TRBJ1-1|TRBD1|TRBV12-3/TRBV12-4
CASSAGTGVAEAFF
TGTGCCAGCAGTGCAGGGACAGGGGTGGCTGAAGCTTTCTTT
>once|TRBJ2-5|-|TRBV5-6
CASRVVIQETQYF
TGTGCCAGCAGGGTTGTCATCCAAGAGACCCAGTACTTC
>few|TRBJ2-1|-|TRBV9
CASSESVYNEQFF
TGTGCCAGCAGCGAAAGCGTTTACAATGAGCAGTTCTTC
>few|TRBJ2-1|TRBD2|TRBV24-1
CATSDTRGLATGYNEQFF
TGTGCCACCAGTGATACTCGGGGACTAGCGACCGGATACAATGAGCAGTTCTTC
>-|TRBJ2-7|-|TRBV20-1
CSAADGQSYEQYF
TGCAGTGCTGCGGACGGACAGTCCTACGAGCAGTACTTC
>few|TRBJ1-5|-|TRBV12-3/TRBV12-4
CASSFRGAMGNQPQHF
TGTGCCAGCAGTTTCCGGGGGGCTATGGGCAATCAGCCCCAGCATTTT
>few|TRBJ1-2|-|TRBV15
CATSEGRDYGYTF
TGTGCCACCAGCGAGGGTCGGGACTATGGCTACACCTTC
>many|TRBJ2-3|-|TRBV27
CASSLLSTDTQYF
TGTGCCAGCAGCCTTCTAAGCACAGATACGCAGTATTTT
>-|TRBJ1-1|-|TRBV20-1
CSASDTNTEAFF
TGCAGTGCTAGTGACACGAACACTGAAGCTTTCTTT
>-|TRBJ1-5|-|TRBV7-8
CASSPSRPSNQPQHF
TGTGCCAGCAGCCCTAGTCGGCCAAGCAATCAGCCCCAGCATTTT
>-|TRBJ2-1|-|TRBV19
CASSEDRFYNEQFF
TGTGCCAGTAGTGAAGACAGGTTCTACAATGAGCAGTTCTTC
>few|TRBJ1-5|-|TRBV6-1
CASRRQEGSTQPQHF
TGTGCCAGCAGGCGTCAGGAGGGTAGTACTCAGCCCCAGCATTTT
>-|TRBJ1-6|-|TRBV6-1
CASSWDGSSYNSPLHF
TGTGCCAGCTCATGGGACGGTTCCTCCTATAATTCACCCCTCCACTTT
>few|TRBJ1-1|-|TRBV18
CASSPREDTEAFF
TGTGCCAGCTCACCACGGGAGGACACTGAAGCTTTCTTT
>few|TRBJ2-7|-|TRBV21-1
CASSRLGGEYF
TGTGCCAGCAGTAGACTTGGAGGGGAGTACTTC
>-|TRBJ2-7|-|TRBV4-1
CASSQVPGLSSYEQYF
TGCGCCAGCAGCCAAGTGCCGGGACTGAGCTCCTACGAGCAGTACTTC
>few|TRBJ1-2|-|TRBV20-1
CSAQGQNYGYTF
TGCAGTGCTCAGGGGCAGAACTATGGCTACACCTTC
>few|TRBJ2-7|-|TRBV15
CATSEGTPNKYEQYF
TGTGCCACCAGCGAGGGGACTCCTAATAAATACGAGCAGTACTTC
>many|TRBJ1-3|-|TRBV12-3/TRBV12-4
CASSLVPFRGNTIYF
TGTGCCAGCAGTTTAGTTCCTTTCCGTGGAAACACCATATATTTT
>few|TRBJ2-3|TRBD2|TRBV4-2
CASSQRGLAGTQADTQYF
TGTGCCAGCAGCCAGCGGGGACTAGCGGGGACCCAGGCAGATACGCAGTATTTT
>-|TRBJ1-1|TRBD1|TRBV7-2
CASRQTGGRGTEAFF
TGTGCCAGCAGACAAACAGGGGGCAGGGGCACTGAAGCTTTCTTT
>-|TRBJ2-1|-|TRBV27
CASSMLGGYNEQFF
TGTGCCAGCAGCATGCTTGGGGGATACAATGAGCAGTTCTTC
>-|TRBJ1-1|-|TRBV7-2
CASSLPYRDTRNTEAFF
TGTGCCAGCAGCTTACCATACCGGGACACCCGGAACACTGAAGCTTTCTTT
>-|TRBJ2-7|-|TRBV10-3
CAISEYAYEQYF
TGTGCCATCAGTGAATACGCCTACGAGCAGTACTTC
>-|TRBJ2-1|TRBD2|TRBV10-3
CAIASGGNNEQFF
TGTGCCATCGCTAGCGGGGGCAACAATGAGCAGTTCTTC
>few|TRBJ1-4|-|TRBV6-2/TRBV6-3
CASRAWQGAATNEKLFF
TGTGCCAGCAGAGCCTGGCAGGGTGCGGCAACTAATGAAAAACTGTTTTTT
>-|TRBJ1-2|-|TRBV10-3
CAISESMGGADGYTF
TGTGCCATCAGTGAGTCGATGGGGGGCGCGGATGGCTACACCTTC
>once|TRBJ2-1|TRBD1|TRBV4-1
CASSQWDRTNEQFF
TGCGCCAGCAGCCAATGGGACAGGACAAATGAGCAGTTCTTC
>few|TRBJ2-1|-|TRBV12-3/TRBV12-4
CASIKTGYNEQFF
TGTGCCAGCATTAAGACAGGCTACAATGAGCAGTTCTTC
>-|TRBJ2-1|-|TRBV29-1
CSVELEGSYNEQFF
TGCAGCGTTGAACTAGAGGGCTCCTACAATGAGCAGTTCTTC
>few|TRBJ2-5|-|TRBV27
CASSWGDSRETQYF
TGTGCCAGCAGTTGGGGGGACAGCAGAGAGACCCAGTACTTC
>-|TRBJ2-3|-|TRBV20-1
CSAGGTSSSTDTQYF
TGCAGTGCCGGAGGGACTTCTTCTAGCACAGATACGCAGTATTTT
>-|TRBJ1-6|-|TRBV20-1
CSARPYDNSPLHF
TGCAGTGCTAGGCCCTATGATAATTCACCCCTCCACTTT
>-|TRBJ1-5|-|TRBV4-3
CASSQDYGNQPQHF
TGCGCCAGCAGCCAAGATTACGGTAATCAGCCCCAGCATTTT
>-|TRBJ2-2|TRBD2|TRBV4-3
CASSGSGPNTGELFF
TGCGCCAGCAGCGGTAGCGGGCCGAACACCGGGGAGCTGTTTTTT
>many|TRBJ1-1|TRBD1|TRBV20-1
CSAGDRGGTTEAFF
TGCAGTGCTGGAGACAGGGGCGGTACCACTGAAGCTTTCTTT
>-|TRBJ2-2|TRBD2|TRBV20-1
CSARNLAGGNGELFF
TGCAGTGCGAGAAATCTAGCGGGAGGGAACGGGGAGCTGTTTTTT
>few|TRBJ2-6|TRBD1|TRBV4-3
CASSQAAGQGYGANVLTF
TGCGCCAGCAGCCAAGCCGCGGGACAGGGATACGGGGCCAACGTCCTGACTTTC
>few|TRBJ2-1|TRBD2|TRBV4-3
CASSQDTAGTYNEQFF
TGCGCCAGCAGCCAAGATACAGCGGGGACCTACAATGAGCAGTTCTTC
>-|TRBJ2-7|-|TRBV3-1
CASSLGTYGYEQYF
TGTGCCAGCAGCCTTGGGACCTACGGTTACGAGCAGTACTTC
>-|TRBJ2-7|TRBD1|TRBV18
CASSKTGVGEQYF
TGTGCCAGCTCAAAGACAGGGGTCGGCGAGCAGTACTTC
>few|TRBJ2-7|-|TRBV4-2
CASSQGSLGARNEQYF
TGTGCCAGCAGCCAAGGCAGTTTGGGGGCACGGAACGAGCAGTACTTC
>few|TRBJ2-1|TRBD2|TRBV5-1
CASNIGGAGNEQFF
TGCGCCAGCAACATCGGGGGGGCTGGTAATGAGCAGTTCTTC